Listed below are T cell receptor beta chains from one sample, sequenced in a study of graft-versus-host responses after intestinal transplantation. Profiled with immunoSEQ multiplex PCR; TCRdb holds only in-frame clones, not every one. The sample carries more than 75,000 clones, under 95% recorded once. No antigen is known for these receptors. Sequencing was performed on unstimulated CD4+ T cells sorted from spleen or lymph node cells, taken before transplant. The source of these receptors is a human donor who was the organ donor for an intestinal transplant. Each CDR3 is given without its conserved first and last residue. The D gene is left open where the match is weak.

d_gene | j_gene | v_gene | CDR3aa
. | TRBJ1-4 | TRBV7-2 | ASSAEGGNEKLF
TRBD2 | TRBJ2-3 | TRBV25-1 | ASSGKTSGVSTDTQY
TRBD1 | TRBJ1-2 | TRBV7-9 | ASSSPETGGAVGGYT
. | TRBJ1-5 | TRBV5-8 | ASSLTGGVKPQH
TRBD2 | TRBJ2-7 | TRBV6-1 | ASSETGGLQYEQY
TRBD1 | TRBJ1-2 | TRBV7-9 | ASSLDLPTGPYGYT
. | TRBJ2-4 | TRBV29-1 | SVETGQGGDIQY
TRBD1 | TRBJ1-2 | TRBV29-1 | SVEPGGYGYT
. | TRBJ1-2 | TRBV6-1 | ASRGHNDGYT
. | TRBJ2-7 | TRBV2 | ASSSQGFDEQY
TRBD1 | TRBJ2-1 | TRBV13 | ASSPTGGWYNEQF
TRBD2 | . | TRBV5-6 | ASSWRLASYEQY
. | TRBJ2-7 | TRBV6-5 | ASSYSTGPYEQY
. | TRBJ2-1 | TRBV27 | ASSFLPRLTMSNVEQF
TRBD2 | TRBJ2-2 | TRBV4-1 | ASSQGLAGDTGELF
TRBD1 | TRBJ1-5 | TRBV27 | ASNKGGAGKAQPQH
. | TRBJ2-7 | TRBV18 | ASSIGGSSDEQY
. | TRBJ1-5 | TRBV5-1 | ASRTDNNQPQH
. | TRBJ2-5 | TRBV25-1 | ASSESETFWETQY
. | TRBJ1-1 | TRBV6-5 | ASSLLSMNTEAF
. | TRBJ2-3 | TRBV5-8 | ASSLLVSPDTQY
. | TRBJ1-2 | TRBV5-5 | ASSLGVRVNYGYT
. | TRBJ2-7 | TRBV6-1 | ASSEGSRYEQY
TRBD2 | TRBJ2-2 | TRBV5-3 | ARSQGTSVGTGELF
. | TRBJ2-7 | TRBV27 | ASGRRTYEQY
. | TRBJ2-2 | TRBV28 | ASRLTVTGELF
. | TRBJ1-1 | TRBV28 | ATHWQGNTEAF
. | TRBJ2-3 | TRBV20-1 | SVTSDTQY
. | TRBJ1-5 | TRBV5-1 | ASSLDRNQPQH
. | TRBJ1-2 | TRBV29-1 | SVRWDSYT
. | TRBJ2-7 | TRBV6-5 | ASSFEPTGYKY
. | TRBJ2-5 | TRBV10-3 | AISEAPVQFQETQY
. | TRBJ2-2 | TRBV7-6 | ASSPLANPNTGELF
. | TRBJ1-1 | TRBV5-6 | ASSPAGHSNTEAF
TRBD1 | TRBJ1-2 | TRBV27 | ASSPYRGANYGYT
. | TRBJ2-3 | TRBV2 | ASSEGDGADTQY
TRBD1 | TRBJ2-2 | TRBV28 | ASSLMGTGEAGELF
TRBD2 | TRBJ2-7 | TRBV29-1 | SVDNEINEGLAGGHSSYEQY
TRBD2 | TRBJ2-7 | TRBV6-5 | ASSRPGEGAYEQY
. | TRBJ2-7 | TRBV10-1 | ASSESKNGDYEQY
. | TRBJ2-3 | TRBV18 | ASSPSRDTQY
TRBD2 | TRBJ2-3 | TRBV10-1 | ASSETGGPTDTQY
. | TRBJ2-1 | TRBV30 | AWRSFSYNEQF
. | TRBJ2-5 | TRBV5-1 | ASSLADNQETQY
TRBD1 | TRBJ2-3 | TRBV13 | ASSSNRGPTDTQY
. | TRBJ1-1 | TRBV7-9 | ASSFTTGNTEAF
. | TRBJ2-7 | TRBV11-3 | ATSGEIGGD
TRBD2 | TRBJ2-1 | TRBV27 | ASSDYLDLAGVRNEQF
TRBD1 | TRBJ2-7 | TRBV29-1 | STRQGGSYEQY
. | TRBJ2-1 | TRBV5-5 | ASSLDRSSYNEQF
. | TRBJ2-6 | TRBV2 | ALLSGRDSGANVLT
. | TRBJ1-5 | TRBV7-6 | ASNITYGSGGNQPQH
. | TRBJ1-1 | TRBV15 | ATSRDKHTEAF